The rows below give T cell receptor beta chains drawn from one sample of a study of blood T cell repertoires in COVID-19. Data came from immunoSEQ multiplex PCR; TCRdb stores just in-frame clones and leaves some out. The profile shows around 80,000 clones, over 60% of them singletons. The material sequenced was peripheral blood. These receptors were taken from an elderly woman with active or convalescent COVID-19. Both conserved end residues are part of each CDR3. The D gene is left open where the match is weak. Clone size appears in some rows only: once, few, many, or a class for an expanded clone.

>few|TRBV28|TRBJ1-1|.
CASSSGQPNTEAFF
TGTGCCAGCAGTTCGGGACAACCGAACACTGAAGCTTTCTTT
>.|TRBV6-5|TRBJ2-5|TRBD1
CASSLTGGRTQYF
TGTGCCAGCAGCCTGACAGGGGGCCGGACCCAGTACTTC
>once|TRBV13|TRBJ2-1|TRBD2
CASSLGQRLAGGEQFF
TGTGCCAGCAGCTTAGGCCAGAGGCTAGCGGGAGGCGAGCAGTTCTTC
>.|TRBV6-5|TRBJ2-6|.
CASTRGGAGANVLTF
TGTGCCAGCACCAGAGGGGGTGCTGGGGCCAACGTCCTGACTTTC
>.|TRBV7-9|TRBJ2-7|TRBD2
CASSLIAGGAYEQYF
TGTGCCAGCAGCTTAATTGCCGGGGGGGCCTACGAGCAGTACTTC
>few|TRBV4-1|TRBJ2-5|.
CASSQRAGYGRETQYF
TGCGCCAGCAGCCAAAGGGCGGGGTATGGCCGAGAGACCCAGTACTTC
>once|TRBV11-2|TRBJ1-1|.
CASSPLRGGKSEAFF
TGTGCCAGCAGCCCGCTTAGGGGGGGTAAATCCGAAGCTTTCTTT
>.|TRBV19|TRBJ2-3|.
CASTGLSADTQYF
TGTGCCAGTACGGGACTTAGTGCAGATACGCAGTATTTT
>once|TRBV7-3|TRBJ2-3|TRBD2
CASSLFSSGGLRDTQYF
TGTGCCAGCAGCTTATTTAGTAGCGGGGGCCTGCGGGATACGCAGTATTTT
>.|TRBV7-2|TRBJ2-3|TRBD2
CASSVAIPSGGARDTQYF
TGTGCCAGCAGCGTAGCCATACCTAGCGGGGGGGCCCGAGATACGCAGTATTTT
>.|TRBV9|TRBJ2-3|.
CASSVAWQSTDTQYF
TGTGCCAGCAGCGTAGCTTGGCAAAGCACAGATACGCAGTATTTT
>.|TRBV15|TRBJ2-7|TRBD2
CATSRFTSGGVYEQYF
TGTGCCACCAGCAGATTTACTAGCGGGGGGGTGTACGAGCAGTACTTC
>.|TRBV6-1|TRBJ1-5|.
CASSEQGSQPQHF
TGTGCCAGCAGTGAACAGGGTAGCCAGCCCCAGCATTTT
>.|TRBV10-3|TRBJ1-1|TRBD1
CAISDRQGILPEAFF
TGTGCCATCAGTGACCGACAGGGGATTTTACCTGAAGCTTTCTTT
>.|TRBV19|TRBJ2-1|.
CASSIGSPGEQFF
TGTGCCAGTAGTATAGGCAGCCCGGGGGAGCAGTTCTTC
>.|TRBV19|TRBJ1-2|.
CASSNAGFGNYGYTF
TGTGCCAGTAGTAATGCCGGGTTCGGGAACTATGGCTACACCTTC